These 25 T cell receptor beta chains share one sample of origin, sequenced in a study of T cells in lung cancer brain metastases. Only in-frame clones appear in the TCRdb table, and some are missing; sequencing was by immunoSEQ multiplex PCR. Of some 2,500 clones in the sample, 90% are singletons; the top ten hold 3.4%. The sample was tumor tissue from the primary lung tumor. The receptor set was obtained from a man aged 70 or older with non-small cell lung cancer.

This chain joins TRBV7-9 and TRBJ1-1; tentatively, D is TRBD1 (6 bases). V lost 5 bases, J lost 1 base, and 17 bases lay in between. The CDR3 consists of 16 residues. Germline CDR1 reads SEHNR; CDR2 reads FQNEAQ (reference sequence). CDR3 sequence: CASSPRGGTTNTEAFF. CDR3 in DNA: TGTGCCAGCAGCCCCCGAGGGGGGACAACGAACACTGAAGCTTTCTTT.

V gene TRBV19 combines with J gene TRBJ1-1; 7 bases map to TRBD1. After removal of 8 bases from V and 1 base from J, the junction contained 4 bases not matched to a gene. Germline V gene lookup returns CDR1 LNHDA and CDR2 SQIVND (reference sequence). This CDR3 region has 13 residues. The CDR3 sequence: CASSWDRNTEAFF. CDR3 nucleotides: TGTGCCAGTTCCTGGGACAGGAACACTGAAGCTTTCTTT.

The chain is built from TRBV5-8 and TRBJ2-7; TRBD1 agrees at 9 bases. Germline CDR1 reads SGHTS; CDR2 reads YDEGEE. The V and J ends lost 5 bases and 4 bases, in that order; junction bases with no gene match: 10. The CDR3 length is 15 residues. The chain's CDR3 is CASSPGTGFGYEQYF. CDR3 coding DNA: TGTGCCAGCAGTCCCGGGACAGGGTTTGGGTACGAGCAGTACTTC. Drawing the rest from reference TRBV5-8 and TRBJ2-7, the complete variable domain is EAGVTQSPTHLIKTRGQQATLRCSPISGHTSVYWYQQALGLGLQFLLWYDEGEERNRGNFPPRFSGRQFPNYSSELNVNALELEDSALYLCASSPGTGFGYEQYFGPGTRLTVT.

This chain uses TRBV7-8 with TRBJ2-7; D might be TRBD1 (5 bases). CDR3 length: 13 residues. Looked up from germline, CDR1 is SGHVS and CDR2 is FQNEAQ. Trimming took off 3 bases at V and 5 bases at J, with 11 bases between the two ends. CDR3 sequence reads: CASSFGQGNEQYF. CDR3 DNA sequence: TGTGCCAGCAGCTTCGGGCAGGGCAACGAGCAGTACTTC.

CDR3 bases: TGCGCCAGCAGCCAAGATAACTACAATGAGCAGTTCTTC. It is translated as CASSQDNYNEQFF. V gene TRBV4-1 combines with J gene TRBJ2-1; D unclear. Germline V gene lookup returns CDR1 MGHRA and CDR2 YSYEKL. CDR3 size: 13 residues. V shed 0 bases and J shed 3 bases, with 3 bases lying between them.

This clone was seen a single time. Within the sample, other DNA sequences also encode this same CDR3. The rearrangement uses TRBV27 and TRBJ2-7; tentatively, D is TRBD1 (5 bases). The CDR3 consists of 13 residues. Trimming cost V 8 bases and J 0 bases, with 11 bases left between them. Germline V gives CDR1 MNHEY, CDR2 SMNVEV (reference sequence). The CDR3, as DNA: TGTGCCAGCCGGACACTGGCCTCCTACGAGCAGTACTTC. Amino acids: CASRTLASYEQYF.

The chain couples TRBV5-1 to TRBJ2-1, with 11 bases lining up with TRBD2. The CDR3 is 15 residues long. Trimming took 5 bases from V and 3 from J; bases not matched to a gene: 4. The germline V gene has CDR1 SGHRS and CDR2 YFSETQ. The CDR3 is CASRTSGSLYNEQFF. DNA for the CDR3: TGCGCCAGCAGAACTAGCGGGAGTCTCTACAATGAGCAGTTCTTC.

CDR3 in DNA: TGTGCCAGCAGCTCTACGAGGGCTAACTATGGCTACACCTTC. Translated: CASSSTRANYGYTF. The chain uses TRBV6-6 and TRBJ1-2; no firm D call. Germline V gene lookup returns CDR1 MNHNY and CDR2 SVGAGI (reference sequence). CDR3 size: 14 residues. Trimming took 6 bases from V and 0 from J, leaving 11 bases between them.

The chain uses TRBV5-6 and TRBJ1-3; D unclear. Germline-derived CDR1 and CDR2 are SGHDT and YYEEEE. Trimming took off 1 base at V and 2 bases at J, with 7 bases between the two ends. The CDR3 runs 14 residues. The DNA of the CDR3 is TGTGCCAGCAGCTTGACCCAGGCTGGAAACACCATATATTTT. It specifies CASSLTQAGNTIYF.

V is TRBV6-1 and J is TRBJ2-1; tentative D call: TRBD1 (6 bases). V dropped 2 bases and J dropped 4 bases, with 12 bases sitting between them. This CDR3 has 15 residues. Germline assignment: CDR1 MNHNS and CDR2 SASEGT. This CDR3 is CASSEHGTNYNEQFF. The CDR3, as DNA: TGTGCCAGCAGTGAACACGGGACAAATTACAATGAGCAGTTCTTC.

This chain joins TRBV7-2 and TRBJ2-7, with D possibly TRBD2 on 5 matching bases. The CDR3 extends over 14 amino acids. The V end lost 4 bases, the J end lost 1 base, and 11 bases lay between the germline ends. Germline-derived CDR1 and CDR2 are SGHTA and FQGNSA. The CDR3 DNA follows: TGTGCCAGCAGCTCCTTGGGGAGATCCTACGAGCAGTACTTC. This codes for CASSSLGRSYEQYF.

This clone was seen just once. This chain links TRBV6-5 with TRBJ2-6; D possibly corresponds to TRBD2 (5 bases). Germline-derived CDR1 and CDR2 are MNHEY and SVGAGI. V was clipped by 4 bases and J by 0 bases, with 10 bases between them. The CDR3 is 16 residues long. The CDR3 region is CASSSYGNSGANVLTF. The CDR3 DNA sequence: TGTGCCAGCAGTTCCTACGGGAACTCTGGGGCCAACGTCCTGACTTTC.

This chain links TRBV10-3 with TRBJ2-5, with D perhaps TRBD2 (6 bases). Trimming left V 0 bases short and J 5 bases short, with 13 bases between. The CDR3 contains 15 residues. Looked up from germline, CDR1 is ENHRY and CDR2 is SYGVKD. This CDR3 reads CAISESGGVAETQYF. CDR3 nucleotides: TGTGCCATCAGTGAGTCAGGAGGGGTGGCTGAGACCCAGTACTTC.

This CDR3 reads CATSDGTGNGYTF. In DNA form, the CDR3 reads TGTGCCACCAGCGACGGGACTGGAAATGGCTACACCTTC. The chain carries TRBV15 and TRBJ1-2, with D maybe TRBD1 (5 bases). V shed 5 bases and J shed 6 bases, with 13 bases lying between them. The CDR3 extends over 13 amino acids. Germline V gene lookup returns CDR1 LNHNV and CDR2 YYDKDF (reference sequence).

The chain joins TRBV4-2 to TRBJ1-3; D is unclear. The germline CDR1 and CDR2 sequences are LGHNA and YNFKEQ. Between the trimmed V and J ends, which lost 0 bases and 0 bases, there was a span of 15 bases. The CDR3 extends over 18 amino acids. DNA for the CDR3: TGTGCCAGCAGCCAAGATTTGGGGAGACCCCTCTCTGGAAACACCATATATTTT. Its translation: CASSQDLGRPLSGNTIYF.

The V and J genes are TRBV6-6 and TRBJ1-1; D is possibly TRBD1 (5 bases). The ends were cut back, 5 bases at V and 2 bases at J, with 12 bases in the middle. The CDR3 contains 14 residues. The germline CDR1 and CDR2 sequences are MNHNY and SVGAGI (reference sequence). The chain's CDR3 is CASSPTGGNTEAFF. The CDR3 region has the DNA TGTGCCAGCAGTCCGACCGGGGGTAACACTGAAGCTTTCTTT.

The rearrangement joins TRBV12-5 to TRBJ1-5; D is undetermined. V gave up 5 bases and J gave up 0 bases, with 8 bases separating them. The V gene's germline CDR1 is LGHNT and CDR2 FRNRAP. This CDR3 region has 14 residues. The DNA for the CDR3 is TGTGCTAGTGGTCCGAGTGATAGCAATCAGCCCCAGCATTTT. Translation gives CASGPSDSNQPQHF.

CDR3 protein: CASSLSWGGRRNSYEQYF. The CDR3 DNA reads TGTGCCAGCAGTTTATCCTGGGGTGGCAGAAGAAACTCCTACGAGCAGTACTTC. The chain employs TRBV27 and TRBJ2-7; D is unclear. CDR1 is MNHEY, CDR2 SMNVEV, per germline (reference sequence). V dropped 0 bases and J dropped 0 bases, with 18 bases sitting between them. CDR3 length: 18 residues.

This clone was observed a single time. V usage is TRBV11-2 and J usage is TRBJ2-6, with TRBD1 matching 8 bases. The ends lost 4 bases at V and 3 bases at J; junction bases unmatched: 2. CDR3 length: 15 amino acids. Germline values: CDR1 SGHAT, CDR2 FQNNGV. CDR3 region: CASSSRGLGANVLTF. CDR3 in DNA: TGTGCCAGCAGCTCCAGGGGGCTTGGGGCCAACGTCCTGACTTTC.

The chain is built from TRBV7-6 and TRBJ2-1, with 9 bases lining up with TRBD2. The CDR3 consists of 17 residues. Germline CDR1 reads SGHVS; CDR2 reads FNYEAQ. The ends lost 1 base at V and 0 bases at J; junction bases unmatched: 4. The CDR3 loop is CASSLGGRASSYNEQFF. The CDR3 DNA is TGTGCCAGCAGCTTAGGCGGGAGGGCTAGCTCCTACAATGAGCAGTTCTTC.

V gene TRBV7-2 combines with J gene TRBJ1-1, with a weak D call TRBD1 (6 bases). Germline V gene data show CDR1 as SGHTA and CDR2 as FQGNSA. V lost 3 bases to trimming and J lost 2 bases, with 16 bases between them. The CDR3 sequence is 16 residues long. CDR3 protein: CASSFPRDTTNTEAFF. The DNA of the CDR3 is TGTGCCAGCAGCTTTCCCCGGGACACCACTAACACTGAAGCTTTCTTT.

Written as DNA, the CDR3 is TGTGCCAGCAAGGGACATAACACTGAAGCTTTCTTT. Translated: CASKGHNTEAFF. The chain recombines TRBV2 with TRBJ1-1; a weak D match, TRBD1 (6 bases). From germline, CDR1 is SNHLY and CDR2 FYNNEI. This CDR3 spans 12 amino acids. Trimming removed 7 bases from V and 2 bases from J, with 8 bases in between.

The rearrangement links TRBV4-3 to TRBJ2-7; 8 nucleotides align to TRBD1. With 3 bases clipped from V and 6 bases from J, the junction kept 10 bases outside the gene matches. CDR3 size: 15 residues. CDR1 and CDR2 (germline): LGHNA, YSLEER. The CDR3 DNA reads TGCGCCAGCAGCCAGGGACAGGAGATCATTACCGAGCAGTACTTC. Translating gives CASSQGQEIITEQYF.

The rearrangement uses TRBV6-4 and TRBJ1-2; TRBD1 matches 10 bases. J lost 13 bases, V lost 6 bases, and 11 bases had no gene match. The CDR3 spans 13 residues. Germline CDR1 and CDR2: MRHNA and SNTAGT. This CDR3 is CASSEDRGWKITF. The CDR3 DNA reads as TGTGCCAGCAGCGAGGACAGGGGGTGGAAAATCACCTTC.

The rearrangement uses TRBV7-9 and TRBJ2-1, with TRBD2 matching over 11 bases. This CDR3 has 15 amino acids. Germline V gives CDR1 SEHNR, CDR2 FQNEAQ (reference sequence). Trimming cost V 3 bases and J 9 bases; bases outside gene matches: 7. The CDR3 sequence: CASSLGSGRGPEQFF. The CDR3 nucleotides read TGTGCCAGCAGCTTGGGTAGCGGGAGGGGGCCTGAGCAGTTCTTC.